This T cell receptor beta chain comes out of a study of cytomegalovirus exposure and HLA in healthy donors. The study, taken as a whole, reports: V segments that were indistinguishable, TRBV6-2 and TRBV6-3 among them, were omitted from analysis. With further analysis later on, most CMV-associated TCR beta chains appeared HLA-restricted. For most subjects, TCR beta sequences were reported to predict HLA-A and HLA-B alleles with accuracy.

Primers: 60 Vbeta forward and 13 Jbeta reverse. This table comes from immunoSEQ multiplex PCR, and its TCRdb copy is limited to in-frame clones, with some not included. Here the sample table reports around 150,000 clones. With respect to this clone: The antigen remains unidentified.

The CDR3 spans 16 residues. Germline CDR1 is SGHNT and CDR2 is YENEEA. V was cut by 5 bases and J by 5 bases, with 19 bases left in between. Material: PBMCs. The source of this sequence is a man aged 25 to 40 in good health and CMV-seronegative. V gene TRBV11-3 combines with J gene TRBJ2-1, with a weak D call TRBD2 (7 bases). The CDR3 DNA reads TGTGCCAGCAGCGGGGGCGGGAGTTCCCTTCACAATGAGCAGTTCTTC. Amino acid sequence: CASSGGGSSLHNEQFF.